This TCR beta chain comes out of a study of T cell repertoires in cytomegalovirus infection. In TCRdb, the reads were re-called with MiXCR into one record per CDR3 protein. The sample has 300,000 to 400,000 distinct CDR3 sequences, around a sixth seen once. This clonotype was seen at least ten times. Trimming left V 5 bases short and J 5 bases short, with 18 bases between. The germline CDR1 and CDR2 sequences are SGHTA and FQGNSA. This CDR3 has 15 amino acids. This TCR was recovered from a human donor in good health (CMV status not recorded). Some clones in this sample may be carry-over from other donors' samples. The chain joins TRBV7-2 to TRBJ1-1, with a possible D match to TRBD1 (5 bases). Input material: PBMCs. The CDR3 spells CASSRPGRLGTEAFF. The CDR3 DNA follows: TGTGCCAGCAGCAGACCGGGACGCCTGGGAACTGAAGCTTTCTTT.